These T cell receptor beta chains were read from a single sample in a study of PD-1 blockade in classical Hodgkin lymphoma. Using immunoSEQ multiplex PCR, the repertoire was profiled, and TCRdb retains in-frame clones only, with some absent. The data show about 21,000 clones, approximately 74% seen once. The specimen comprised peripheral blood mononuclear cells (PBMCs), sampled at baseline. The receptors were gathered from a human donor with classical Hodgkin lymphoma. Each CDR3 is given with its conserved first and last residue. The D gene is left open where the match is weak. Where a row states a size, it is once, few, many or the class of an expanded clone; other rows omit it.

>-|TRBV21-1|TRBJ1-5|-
TGTGCCAGCAGCACGGCGAACAGGGTACGGGTGATTAATCAGCCCCAGCATTTT
CASSTANRVRVINQPQHF
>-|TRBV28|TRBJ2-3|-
TGTGCCAGCAGTCCTACAGGGCTTAACACAGATACGCAGTATTTT
CASSPTGLNTDTQYF
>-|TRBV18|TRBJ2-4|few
TGTGCCAGCTCACCATTGAGGGAACCGGGACTCGGAAACATTCAGTACTTC
CASSPLREPGLGNIQYF
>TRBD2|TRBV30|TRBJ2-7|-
TGTGCCTGGGCTGCCGTGGGAGGGCCGAAGCAGTACTTC
CAWAAVGGPKQYF
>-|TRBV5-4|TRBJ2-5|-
TGTGCCAGCAGCTCTGGGACTTTCCAAGAGACCCAGTACTTC
CASSSGTFQETQYF
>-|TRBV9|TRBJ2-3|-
TGTGCCAGCAGCGGGCGGGGGCCGAGCACAGATACGCAGTATTTT
CASSGRGPSTDTQYF
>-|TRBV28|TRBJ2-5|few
TGTGCCAGCAGTTACGTCGAAAGTGGCAGGGTGGGAGAGACCCAGTACTTC
CASSYVESGRVGETQYF
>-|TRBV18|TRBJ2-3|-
TGTGCCAGCTCCCCACAGGGCGGGTTTACAGATACGCAGTATTTT
CASSPQGGFTDTQYF
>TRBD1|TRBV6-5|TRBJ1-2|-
TGTGCCAGCAGCCTCGGACAGGGGGCCTACACCTTC
CASSLGQGAYTF
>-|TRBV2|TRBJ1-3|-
TGTGCCAGCAGTGCGAACAGAAACTCTGGAAACACCATATATTTT
CASSANRNSGNTIYF
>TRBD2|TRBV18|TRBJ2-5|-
TGTGCCAGCTCACCAAGGATAACGGGGGGCCAAGAGACCCAGTACTTC
CASSPRITGGQETQYF
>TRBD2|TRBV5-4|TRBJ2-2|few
TGTGCCAGCAGCTTATCTTTCGCTGCGGGAGGGTCCGGGGAGCTGTTTTTT
CASSLSFAAGGSGELFF
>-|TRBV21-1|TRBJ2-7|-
TGTGCCAGCAGCCAATCCGGGACTAGCGGGAGGGCCTTTGGATACGAGCAGTACTTC
CASSQSGTSGRAFGYEQYF
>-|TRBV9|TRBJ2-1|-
TGTGCCAGCAGCTCAAAATTGACAAGGTCCTACAATGAGCAGTTCTTC
CASSSKLTRSYNEQFF
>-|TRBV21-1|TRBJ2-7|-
TGTGCCAGCAGCAAAGGGTGGTTGGGGGCCTACGAGCAGTACTTC
CASSKGWLGAYEQYF
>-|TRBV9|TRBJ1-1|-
TGTGCCAGCAGCGTAGCGGCGGGGGTGGGCACTGAAGCTTTCTTT
CASSVAAGVGTEAFF
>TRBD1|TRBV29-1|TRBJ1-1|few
TGCAGCGTATGGACAGGGAACACTGAAGCTTTCTTT
CSVWTGNTEAFF
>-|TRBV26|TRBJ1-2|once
TGTGCCAGCAGTGCCGCTAACTATGGCTACACCTTC
CASSAANYGYTF
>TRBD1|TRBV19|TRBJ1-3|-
TGTGCCAGTAGCTGGAACGTCGCAGGGGGCGCCGGAAACACCATATATTTT
CASSWNVAGGAGNTIYF
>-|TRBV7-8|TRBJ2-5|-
TGTGCCAGCTCAGCTCGGAGAGCTCCTCTACAAGAGACCCAGTACTTC
CASSARRAPLQETQYF
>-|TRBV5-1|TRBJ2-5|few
TGCGCCAGCAGCCAGGGGTCAACCTTGAAAGGGGGAGAGACCCAGTACTTC
CASSQGSTLKGGETQYF
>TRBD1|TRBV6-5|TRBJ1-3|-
TGTGCCAGCAGTTACGGAGGGACAGTCTCTGGAAACACCATATATTTT
CASSYGGTVSGNTIYF
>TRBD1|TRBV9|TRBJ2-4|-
TGTGCCAGCAGCATCGGACAGGGGAAAAACATTCAGTACTTC
CASSIGQGKNIQYF
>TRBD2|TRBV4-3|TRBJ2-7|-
TGCGCCAGCAGCCAAGAGGCTAGCGGCTCCTACGAGCAGTACTTC
CASSQEASGSYEQYF
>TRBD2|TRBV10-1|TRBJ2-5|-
TGCGCCAGCAGTCCGGGGCTTAGGCGGGGACTAGTGGAGACCCAGTACTTC
CASSPGLRRGLVETQYF
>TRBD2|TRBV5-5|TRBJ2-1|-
TGTGCCAGCAGCTTAATAGCGGGAGATCACAATGAGCAGTTCTTC
CASSLIAGDHNEQFF
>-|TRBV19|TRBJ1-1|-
TGTGCCAGTACAGGAGTAACTGAAGCTTTCTTT
CASTGVTEAFF
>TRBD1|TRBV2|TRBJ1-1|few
TGTGCCAGCAATTCTCCGGGACAGGGCTGGGGCACTGAAGCTTTCTTT
CASNSPGQGWGTEAFF
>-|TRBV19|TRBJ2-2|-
TGTGCCAGTAGTCCTCGGGAGAGCTTTAACACCGGGGAGCTGTTTTTT
CASSPRESFNTGELFF
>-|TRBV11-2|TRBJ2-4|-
TGTGCCAGCAGCTTAGGGTCGATGGCCAAAAACATTCAGTACTTC
CASSLGSMAKNIQYF
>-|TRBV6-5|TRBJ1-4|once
TGTGCCAGCTCAGGGGTGGCTAATGAAAAACTGTTTTTT
CASSGVANEKLFF
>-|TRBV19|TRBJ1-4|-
TGTGCCAGTAGTATTCGGAGACAGGTTAATGAAAAACTGTTTTTT
CASSIRRQVNEKLFF
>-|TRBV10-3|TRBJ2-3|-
TGTGCCACCCTCCGACGGGGGCTCACAGATACGCAGTATTTT
CATLRRGLTDTQYF
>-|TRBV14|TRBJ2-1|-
TGTGCCAGCAGCCGGACTCCGACCTCCTACAATGAGCAGTTCTTC
CASSRTPTSYNEQFF
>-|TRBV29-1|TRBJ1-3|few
TGCAGCGTTCATTCTGGAAACACCATATATTTT
CSVHSGNTIYF
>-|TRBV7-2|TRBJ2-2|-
TGTGCCAGCAGCTTAGATATTAACACCGGGGAGCTGTTTTTT
CASSLDINTGELFF
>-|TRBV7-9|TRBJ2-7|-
TGTGCCAGCAGTAACCCCGTGGCCTACGAGCAGTACTTC
CASSNPVAYEQYF
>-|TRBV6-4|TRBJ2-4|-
TGTGCCAGCAGTGACTCTGGCGGGTGGGGAAACATTCAGTACTTC
CASSDSGGWGNIQYF
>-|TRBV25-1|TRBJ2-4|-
TGTGCCAGCAGCGTGGACAGTACCTTTCAAAACATTCAGTACTTC
CASSVDSTFQNIQYF
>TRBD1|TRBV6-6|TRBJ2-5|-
TGTGCCAGCAGTTACGGGACAGGGGGGTGGGAGTACTTC
CASSYGTGGWEYF
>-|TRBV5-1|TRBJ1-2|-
TGCGCCAGCAGCCGAACCGGGGCCTCAGACTATGGCTACACCTTC
CASSRTGASDYGYTF
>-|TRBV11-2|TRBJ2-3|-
TGTGCCAGCGGGGCAGATACGCAGTATTTT
CASGADTQYF
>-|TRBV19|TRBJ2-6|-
TGTGCCAGTAGTTATCTGGGACCTGGGGCCAACGTCCTGACTTTC
CASSYLGPGANVLTF
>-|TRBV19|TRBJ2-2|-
TGTGCCAGTAGCCTTCTGGGGGCCGGGGAGCTGTTTTTT
CASSLLGAGELFF